This T cell receptor beta chain was identified during a study of CD8 T cells in ankylosing spondylitis. On this clonotype itself: Its antigen is as yet unknown.

Whole-study results and caveats: Ankylosing spondylitis blood appeared to carry a characteristic TCR beta motif of roughly 8 highly homologous variants.

TCRdb called the 5' RACE reads again in MiXCR, with one record for every CDR3 protein. The top ten hold over 25% of the sample, which has about 90,000 distinct CDR3 sequences, roughly 9% seen once. This CDR3 region has 15 residues. The germline V gene has CDR1 SGDLS and CDR2 YYNGEE. V lost 4 bases and J lost 5, with 15 bases in between. The chain carries TRBV9 and TRBJ1-4; weak D call: TRBD1 (6 bases). This receptor was obtained from a male donor with ankylosing spondylitis. The sequenced sample consisted of blood, either unsorted or a sorted T cell fraction (not recorded which). The CDR3 bases are TGTGCCAGCAGCCCTCAGGGGACCCTGAATGAAAAACTGTTTTTT. This gives the protein CASSPQGTLNEKLFF.